This T cell receptor beta chain stems from a study of CD8+CD57+ T cells in acquired aplastic anemia. The template for TCR beta VDJ and CDR3 sequence profiling was genomic DNA. MiXCR, run by TCRdb on the reads, gives a single entry per CDR3 protein. The repertoire holds about 210,000 distinct CDR3 sequences, with approximately 60% as singletons. The CDR3 runs to 14 residues. Looked up from germline, CDR1 is DFQATT and CDR2 is SNEGSKA (reference sequence). V was trimmed by 4 bases and J by 4 bases, leaving 17 bases between them. The material sequenced was sorted CD4+, CD8+, or CD8+CD57+ T cells (not recorded which) from PBMCs. This rearrangement joins TRBV20-1 to TRBJ2-7; D gene uncertain. This TCR came from a human donor in good health. CDR3 in DNA: TGCAGTGCTACATTGCCCTCCCGGTCGTACGAGCAGTACTTC. Translating it yields CSATLPSRSYEQYF.